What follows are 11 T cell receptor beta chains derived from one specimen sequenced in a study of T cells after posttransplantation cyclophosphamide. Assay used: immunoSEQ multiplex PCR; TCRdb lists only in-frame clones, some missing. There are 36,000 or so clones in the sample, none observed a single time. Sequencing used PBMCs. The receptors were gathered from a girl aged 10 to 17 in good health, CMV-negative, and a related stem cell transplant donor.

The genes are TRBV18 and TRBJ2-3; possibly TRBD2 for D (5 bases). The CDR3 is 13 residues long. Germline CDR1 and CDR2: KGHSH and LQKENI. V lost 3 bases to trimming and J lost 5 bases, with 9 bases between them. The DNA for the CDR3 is TGTGCCAGCTCACCGATACTAGGAGATACGCAGTATTTT. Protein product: CASSPILGDTQYF. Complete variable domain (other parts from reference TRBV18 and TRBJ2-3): NAGVMQNPRHLVRRRGQEARLRCSPMKGHSHVYWYRQLPEEGLKFMVYLQKENIIDESGMPKERFSAEFPKEGPSILRIQQVVRGDSAAYFCASSPILGDTQYFGPGTRLTVL.

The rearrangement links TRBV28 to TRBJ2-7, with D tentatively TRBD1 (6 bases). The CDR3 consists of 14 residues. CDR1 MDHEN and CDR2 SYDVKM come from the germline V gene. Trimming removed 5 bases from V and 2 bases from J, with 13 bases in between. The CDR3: CASSPTGYTYEQYF. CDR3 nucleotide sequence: TGTGCCAGCAGTCCGACAGGCTACACCTACGAGCAGTACTTC. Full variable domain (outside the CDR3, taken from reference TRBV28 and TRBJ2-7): DVKVTQSSRYLVKRTGEKVFLECVQDMDHENMFWYRQDPGLGLRLIYFSYDVKMKEKGDIPEGYSVSREKKERFSLILESASTNQTSMYLCASSPTGYTYEQYFGPGTRLTVT.

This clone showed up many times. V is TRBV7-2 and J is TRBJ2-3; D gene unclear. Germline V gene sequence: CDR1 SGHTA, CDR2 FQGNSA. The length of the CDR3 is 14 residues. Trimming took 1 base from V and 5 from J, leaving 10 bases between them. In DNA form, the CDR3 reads TGTGCCAGCAGCTTAGGAGTAGGCGGAGATACGCAGTATTTT. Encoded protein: CASSLGVGGDTQYF.

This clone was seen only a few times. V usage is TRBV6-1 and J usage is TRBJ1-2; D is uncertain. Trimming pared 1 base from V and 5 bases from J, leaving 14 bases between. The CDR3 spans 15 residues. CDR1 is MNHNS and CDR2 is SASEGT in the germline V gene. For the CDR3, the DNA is TGTGCCAGCAGTGAAGTAGCGGGCAGCTTATATGGCTACACCTTC. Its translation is CASSEVAGSLYGYTF.

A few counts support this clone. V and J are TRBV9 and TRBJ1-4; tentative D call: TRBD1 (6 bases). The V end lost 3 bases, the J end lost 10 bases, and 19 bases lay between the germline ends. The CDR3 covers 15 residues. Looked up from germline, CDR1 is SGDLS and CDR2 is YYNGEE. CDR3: CASSADLTGYGKLFF. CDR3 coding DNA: TGTGCCAGCAGCGCGGACCTAACAGGGTATGGAAAACTGTTTTTT.

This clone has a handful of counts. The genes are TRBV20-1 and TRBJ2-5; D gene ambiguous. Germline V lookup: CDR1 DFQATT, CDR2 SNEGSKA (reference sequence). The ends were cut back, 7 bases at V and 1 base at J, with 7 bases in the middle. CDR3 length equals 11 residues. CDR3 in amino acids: CSGAGQETQYF. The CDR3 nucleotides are TGCAGTGGGGCAGGCCAAGAGACCCAGTACTTC.

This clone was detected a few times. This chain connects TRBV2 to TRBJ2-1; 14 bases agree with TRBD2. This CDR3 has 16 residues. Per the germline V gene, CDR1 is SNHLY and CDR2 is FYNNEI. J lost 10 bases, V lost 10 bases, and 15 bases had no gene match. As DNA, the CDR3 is TGTGCCATCCTCCCCTTTGGGACTAGCGGGGGAGAAGAGCAGTTCTTC. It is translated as CAILPFGTSGGEEQFF.

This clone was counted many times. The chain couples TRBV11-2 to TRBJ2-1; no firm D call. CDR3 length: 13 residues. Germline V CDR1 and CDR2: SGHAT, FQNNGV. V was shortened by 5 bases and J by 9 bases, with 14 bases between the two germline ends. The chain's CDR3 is CASSVTRFLEQFF. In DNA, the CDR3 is TGTGCCAGCAGCGTAACGAGATTCCTTGAGCAGTTCTTC.

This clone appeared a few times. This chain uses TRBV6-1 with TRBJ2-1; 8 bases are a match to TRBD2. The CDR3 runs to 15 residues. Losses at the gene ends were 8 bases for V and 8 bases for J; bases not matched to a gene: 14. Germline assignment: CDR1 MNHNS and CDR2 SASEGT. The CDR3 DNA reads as TGTGCCAGCCGCGTCGGGGGGGCCAAGGGCCATGAGCAGTTCTTC. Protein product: CASRVGGAKGHEQFF.

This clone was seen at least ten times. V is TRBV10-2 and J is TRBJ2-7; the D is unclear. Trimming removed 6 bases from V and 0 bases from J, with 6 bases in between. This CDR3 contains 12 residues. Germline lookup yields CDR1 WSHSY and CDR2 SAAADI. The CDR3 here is CASSPSSYEQYF. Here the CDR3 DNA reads TGCGCCAGCAGCCCGAGCTCCTACGAGCAGTACTTC.

In DNA form, the CDR3 reads TGTGCCAGCAGCGTATCGTCACGGTTGAACACTGAAGCTTTCTTT. It encodes CASSVSSRLNTEAFF. The genes are TRBV9 and TRBJ1-1; D is unresolved. Deletions cut 1 base from V and 0 bases from J, with 10 bases between. Germline V gives CDR1 SGDLS, CDR2 YYNGEE. This CDR3 spans 15 amino acids.